This T cell receptor (beta chain) is drawn from a study of T cell repertoires in cytomegalovirus infection. Study background: Matching HLA type and CMV infection were both indicated by public TCR beta signatures. Study-wide points: Individuals carrying CMV plus the relevant HLA were identified by cumulative frequency of public TCR beta families.

Trimming cost V 4 bases and J 8 bases, with 24 bases left between them. Germline loops: CDR1 SNHLY, CDR2 FYNNEI. The CDR3 length is 18 residues. Of note for this clonotype: Antigen: not known.

MiXCR, applied by TCRdb to the reads, yields one record per CDR3 protein. The sample lists approximately 100,000 distinct CDR3 sequences, 20% to 30% occurring once. The sample was CD8+ T cells from PBMCs. This TCR was recovered from a human donor in good health (CMV status not recorded). Some clones in this sample may be carry-over from other donors' samples. V usage is TRBV2 and J usage is TRBJ1-6; D remains ambiguous. The CDR3 reads CASSVNQGRIGLDSPLHF. For the CDR3, the DNA is TGTGCCAGCAGTGTCAACCAAGGACGGATCGGCCTCGATTCACCCCTCCACTTT.